This TCR beta chain emerged from a study of cytomegalovirus exposure and HLA in healthy donors. General study results and limits: Among the CMV-associated chains, a few were confirmed in vitro as specific for CMV antigens.

Primers for the PCR totalled 60 Vbeta and 13 Jbeta. Libraries were prepared by immunoSEQ multiplex PCR; TCRdb keeps only in-frame clonotypes and omits some of them. The table lists approximately 130,000 clones, 65% to 85% of them singletons. This clone came up a few times. Its antigen remains unknown. The CDR3 contains 15 residues. The sequence was collected from a man between 45 and 60 years old in good health and CMV-seronegative. The sample comprised PBMCs. The V call is TRBV12-2, the J call TRBJ2-4; the DNA was not used to check the table's D call, TRBD1. TRBV12-2 is a documented pseudogene. The CDR3 nucleotides are TGTGCAAGTCGCTCCCGGACAGGGGCCAAAAACATTCAGTACTTC. It is translated as CASRSRTGAKNIQYF.